One TCR beta chain is described in this entry. Its specificity is not known. This entry comes from a study of OX40 agonist ivuxolimab in advanced cancers. Study summary: An agonistic anti-OX40 (CD134) antibody, ivuxolimab, was used to treat the patients. Partial responses occurred in Three dose-escalation patients, one with hepatocellular carcinoma and two with cutaneous melanoma. Study outcomes and limitations: Some patients who did not respond also had low normalized T-cell clonal expansion. Clonal expansion by week 6 occurred in CD4+ and CD8+ blood T cells (at 0.1 to 3.0 mg/kg).

Sequencing used immunoSEQ multiplex PCR; TCRdb keeps in-frame clones, though not all of them. The table records 45,000 to 60,000 clones, about nine tenths of them present only once. The CDR3 has 16 residues. Looked up from germline, CDR1 is SGHRS and CDR2 is YFSETQ. V shed 0 bases and J shed 0 bases, with 11 bases lying between them. Sequenced material: CD4+ or CD8+ T cells sorted from blood, taken in a trial of the OX40 agonist ivuxolimab. The V call is TRBV5-1, the J call TRBJ2-3, with a tentative D call TRBD1 (6 bases). The clonotype originates from an adult with an advanced solid tumor such as melanoma, head and neck, liver or kidney cancer. DNA for the CDR3: TGCGCCAGCAGCTTGGCAGGACAGCCTAGCACAGATACGCAGTATTTT. Protein: CASSLAGQPSTDTQYF. The variable domain in full, completed from reference TRBV5-1 and TRBJ2-3, reads KAGVTQTPRYLIKTRGQQVTLSCSPISGHRSVSWYQQTPGQGLQFLFEYFSETQRNKGNFPGRFSGRQFSNSRSEMNVSTLELGDSALYLCASSLAGQPSTDTQYFGPGTRLTVL.